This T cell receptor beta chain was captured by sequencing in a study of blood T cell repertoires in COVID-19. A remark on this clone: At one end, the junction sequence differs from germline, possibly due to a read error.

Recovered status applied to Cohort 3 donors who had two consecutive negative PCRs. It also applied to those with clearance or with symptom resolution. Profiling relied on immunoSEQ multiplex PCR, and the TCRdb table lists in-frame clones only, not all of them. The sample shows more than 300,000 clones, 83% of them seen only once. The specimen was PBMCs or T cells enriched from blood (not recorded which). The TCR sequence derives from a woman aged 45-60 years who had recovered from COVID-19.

The CDR3, as DNA: TGTGCCAGCAGCTTAGAGACAGGGAACTCTGAAGCTTTCTTT. This gives the protein CASSLETGNSEAFF. V and J are TRBV7-3 and TRBJ1-1, with TRBD1 matching 7 bases. Per germline, CDR1 SGHTA and CDR2 FQGTGA. This CDR3 has 14 residues. The full variable domain, in which reference TRBV7-3 and TRBJ1-1 provide the parts outside the CDR3, is GAGVSQTPSNKVTEKGKYVELRCDPISGHTALYWYRQSLGQGPEFLIYFQGTGAADDSGLPNDRFFAVRPEGSVSTLKIQRTERGDSAVYLCASSLETGNSEAFFGQGTRLTVV.